One sample yielded the 25 T cell receptor beta chains listed below, sequenced in a study of T cell responses to AZD1222 COVID-19 vaccine. The data were produced by immunoSEQ multiplex PCR, yet TCRdb's version contains in-frame clones alone and is incomplete. The sample lists 95,000 to 110,000 clones, approximately 88% occurring once. Sequencing was performed on peripheral blood, taken on day 0 of AZD1222 vaccination. All receptors derive from an adult in good health.

V and J are TRBV10-1 and TRBJ1-5; weak D call: TRBD1 (5 bases). V lost 3 bases, J lost 5 bases, and 8 bases lay in between. Per germline, CDR1 WNHNN and CDR2 SYGVQD (reference sequence). The CDR3 length is 13 residues. CDR3 sequence reads: CASSDRADQPQHF. CDR3 bases: TGCGCCAGCAGTGACAGGGCCGATCAGCCCCAGCATTTT.

This chain links TRBV12-5 with TRBJ2-3, with TRBD2 identical over 8 bases. V was pared by 2 bases and J by 0 bases, with 4 bases of the junction left unmatched. The CDR3 sequence is 16 residues long. The germline V gene has CDR1 LGHNT and CDR2 FRNRAP. The CDR3 here is CASGLPRGGSTDTQYF. DNA for the CDR3: TGTGCTAGTGGTTTGCCACGGGGGGGAAGCACAGATACGCAGTATTTT. Variable domain in full (rest from reference TRBV12-5 and TRBJ2-3): DARVTQTPRHKVTEMGQEVTMRCQPILGHNTVFWYRQTMMQGLELLAYFRNRAPLDDSGMPKDRFSAEMPDATLATLKIQPSEPRDSAVYFCASGLPRGGSTDTQYFGPGTRLTVL.

The chain recombines TRBV11-2 with TRBJ2-3, with D tentatively TRBD1 or TRBD2 (5 bases each). Looked up from germline, CDR1 is SGHAT and CDR2 is FQNNGV. V lost 0 bases to trimming and J lost 2 bases, with 12 bases between them. The CDR3 runs to 16 residues. The CDR3 DNA follows: TGTGCCAGCAGCTTAGAGGGGGTCTCCTTCACAGATACGCAGTATTTT. It encodes CASSLEGVSFTDTQYF.

The chain carries TRBV5-4 and TRBJ1-5; no reliable D call. CDR1 and CDR2 from the germline V gene are SGHNT and YYREEE (reference sequence). V was pared by 4 bases and J by 6 bases, with 11 bases between. This CDR3 has 13 residues. The CDR3: CASSPAGGQPQHF. CDR3 nucleotide sequence: TGTGCCAGCAGCCCCGCTGGCGGTCAGCCCCAGCATTTT.

The chain recombines TRBV28 with TRBJ2-7; no reliable D call. The CDR3 spans 13 residues. Looked up from germline, CDR1 is MDHEN and CDR2 is SYDVKM. Between the trimmed V and J ends, which lost 8 bases and 4 bases, there was a span of 15 bases. Written as DNA, the CDR3 is TGTGCCAGCGCCGTCGGTAATCCGTACGAGCAGTACTTC. This translates into CASAVGNPYEQYF.

The chain's CDR3 is CASGFGGNTEAFF. DNA of the CDR3: TGTGCTAGTGGTTTTGGGGGGAACACTGAAGCTTTCTTT. This chain connects TRBV12-5 to TRBJ1-1; weak D call: TRBD1 (5 bases). CDR3 length equals 13 residues. Germline V gene lookup returns CDR1 LGHNT and CDR2 FRNRAP. Trimming pared 3 bases from V and 1 base from J, leaving 6 bases between.

V is TRBV30 and J is TRBJ2-2; TRBD2 might be the D (5 bases). This CDR3 contains 13 residues. The germline CDR1 and CDR2 sequences are GTSNPN and SVGIG (reference sequence). V lost 2 bases to trimming and J lost 9 bases, with 13 bases between them. Written as DNA, the CDR3 is TGTGCCTGGAGTCGCAGCGAGGGCAGGGAGCTGTTTTTT. Translating gives CAWSRSEGRELFF.

This chain joins TRBV3-1 (or the pseudogene TRBV3-2) and TRBJ2-4; unclear D gene. Germline CDR1 LGHDT, CDR2 YNNKEL (reference sequence). This CDR3 contains 17 residues. Trimming took off 5 bases at V and 5 bases at J, with 22 bases between the two ends. DNA for the CDR3: TGTGCCAGCAGCGAGCTGTGTCCCATTTGCAAAGAAAACATTCAGTACTTC. Translating it yields CASSELCPICKENIQYF.

This clone was observed a single time. The gene calls are TRBV18 and TRBJ1-6, with D hard to call. Trimming took off 3 bases at V and 7 bases at J, with 16 bases between the two ends. Germline V gene sequence: CDR1 KGHSH, CDR2 LQKENI. CDR3 size: 16 residues. The CDR3 reads CASSPSAGLENSPLHF. Written as DNA, the CDR3 is TGTGCCAGCTCACCTTCCGCGGGGTTGGAGAATTCACCCCTCCACTTT.

This chain uses TRBV14 with TRBJ1-2; D gene ambiguous. Germline V gene lookup returns CDR1 SGHDN and CDR2 FVKESK. V was shortened by 0 bases and J by 4 bases, with 6 bases between the two germline ends. The CDR3 sequence is 13 residues long. CDR3 DNA: TGTGCCAGCAGCCAAGATAGTATCTATGGCTACACCTTC. Translated, it gives CASSQDSIYGYTF.

V usage is TRBV13 and J usage is TRBJ1-2; D is unclear. Germline V lookup: CDR1 PRHDT, CDR2 FYEKMQ (reference sequence). The CDR3 runs 15 residues. The ends were cut back, 0 bases at V and 0 bases at J, with 8 bases in the middle. CDR3 in amino acids: CASSLGSESNYGYTF. CDR3 nucleotide sequence: TGTGCCAGCAGCTTAGGTTCCGAGTCTAACTATGGCTACACCTTC. Full variable domain (missing parts from reference TRBV13 and TRBJ1-2): AAGVIQSPRHLIKEKRETATLKCYPIPRHDTVYWYQQGPGQDPQFLISFYEKMQSDKGSIPDRFSAQQFSDYHSELNMSSLELGDSALYFCASSLGSESNYGYTFGSGTRLTVV.

The rearrangement joins TRBV7-9 to TRBJ1-5, with unresolved D. Trimming took off 3 bases at V and 3 bases at J, with 9 bases between the two ends. This CDR3 has 14 amino acids. Germline V gene lookup returns CDR1 SEHNR and CDR2 FQNEAQ (reference sequence). The CDR3 here is CASSFLADNQPQHF. The DNA for the CDR3 is TGTGCCAGCAGCTTTTTAGCGGACAATCAGCCCCAGCATTTT.

This clone was seen just once. The chain is built from TRBV7-2 and TRBJ2-1; the D is unclear. CDR1 and CDR2 (germline): SGHTA, FQGNSA. V gave up 5 bases and J gave up 5 bases, with 13 bases separating them. The CDR3 loop spans 14 amino acids. The chain's CDR3 is CASSPHAFDNEQFF. CDR3 DNA sequence: TGTGCCAGCAGCCCTCATGCGTTTGACAATGAGCAGTTCTTC.

The chain joins TRBV11-2 to TRBJ1-1; maybe TRBD1 (5 bases). Germline-derived CDR1 and CDR2 are SGHAT and FQNNGV. The germline V and J ends were trimmed by 4 bases and 1 base, with 10 bases remaining between them. The CDR3 covers 14 residues. CDR3 sequence: CASSSQRGNTEAFF. As DNA, the CDR3 is TGTGCCAGCAGCTCCCAGAGGGGGAACACTGAAGCTTTCTTT.

A single count supports this clone. The V gene is TRBV5-6, the J gene TRBJ1-2, with 7 bases identical to TRBD1. The CDR3 spans 11 residues. V was pared by 6 bases and J by 5 bases, with 1 base of the junction left unmatched. In germline, CDR1 is SGHDT, CDR2 YYEEEE. CDR3 sequence: CASTQGYGYTF. The CDR3 DNA reads as TGTGCCAGCACACAGGGGTATGGCTACACCTTC.

The genes are TRBV12-3 or TRBV12-4 and TRBJ2-5; D call uncertain. CDR3 size: 12 residues. Trimming removed 5 bases at V and 5 bases at J, with 9 bases between. CDR3 sequence (DNA): TGTGCCAGCAGTCCCACGTGGGAGACCCAGTACTTC. Amino acids: CASSPTWETQYF.

This chain links TRBV9 with TRBJ1-2; 8 bases match TRBD1. Germline V gene data show CDR1 as SGDLS and CDR2 as YYNGEE. The CDR3 runs 16 residues. Trimming cost V 2 bases and J 4 bases; bases outside gene matches: 10. In DNA, the CDR3 is TGTGCCAGCAGCGTTGAACCCGGACAGGGATCCTATGGCTACACCTTC. Encoded protein: CASSVEPGQGSYGYTF.

The rearrangement uses TRBV7-9 and TRBJ1-5; 7 bases fit TRBD1. Germline V gene data show CDR1 as SEHNR and CDR2 as FQNEAQ (reference sequence). Trimming removed 2 bases from V and 4 bases from J; junction bases left unmatched: 5. The CDR3 totals 15 residues. CDR3 residues: CASSLSPGGNQPQHF. The CDR3 DNA follows: TGTGCCAGCAGCTTAAGTCCAGGGGGTAATCAGCCCCAGCATTTT.

The chain is built from TRBV10-3 and TRBJ2-1, with a possible D match to TRBD2 (6 bases). V lost 3 bases to trimming and J lost 5 bases, with 11 bases between them. This CDR3 spans 14 amino acids. From germline, CDR1 is ENHRY and CDR2 SYGVKD. For the CDR3, the DNA is TGTGCCATCAGTGACGGGAGCGGCGACAATGAGCAGTTCTTC. Its translation: CAISDGSGDNEQFF.

This clone appeared once. The chain combines TRBV5-1 with TRBJ1-6; TRBD1 matches at 7 bases. J gave up 9 bases and V 0 bases, and 9 bases lay outside the gene matches. Germline CDR1 is SGHRS and CDR2 is YFSETQ. This CDR3 has 16 residues. The CDR3, as DNA: TGCGCCAGCAGCTTGGAAATTCGGACAGGCCCTTCACCCCTCCACTTT. It codes for CASSLEIRTGPSPLHF.

Here the CDR3 reads CASSPVAGESETQYF. CDR3 coding DNA: TGCGCCAGCAGCCCAGTTGCGGGGGAATCAGAGACCCAGTACTTC. The gene calls are TRBV5-1 and TRBJ2-5; 7 bases match TRBD2. Trimming removed 4 bases from V and 4 bases from J; junction bases left unmatched: 10. CDR1 is SGHRS and CDR2 is YFSETQ in the germline V gene. The CDR3 consists of 15 residues.

The genes are TRBV6-5 and TRBJ2-5, with 7 bases matching TRBD1. The CDR3 extends over 13 amino acids. The germline V gene encodes CDR1 MNHEY and CDR2 SVGAGI. With 8 bases clipped from V and 1 base from J, the junction kept 4 bases outside the gene matches. The CDR3 nucleotides read TGTGCCAGCTGCAGGGGGTTCCAAGAGACCCAGTACTTC. Protein product: CASCRGFQETQYF.

The gene calls are TRBV21-1 and TRBJ2-3. TRBV21-1 is a recognized pseudogene. The CDR3 contains 16 residues. CDR3 coding DNA: TGTGCCAGCAGCAAAGTTCACTGGATTAGACGAGATACGCAGTATTTT. Translated: CASSKVHWIRRDTQYF.

This clone has only a few counts. This chain links TRBV5-1 with TRBJ1-5; no definite D call. V lost 4 bases, J lost 0 bases, and 14 bases lay in between. The CDR3 is made up of 16 amino acids. Germline V gene data show CDR1 as SGHRS and CDR2 as YFSETQ. CDR3 amino acids: CASSETGDISNQPQHF. CDR3 bases: TGCGCCAGCAGCGAGACCGGAGACATTAGCAATCAGCCCCAGCATTTT.

This chain joins TRBV7-2 and TRBJ2-7; D may match TRBD1 or TRBD2 (5 bases each). Germline loops: CDR1 SGHTA, CDR2 FQGNSA. This CDR3 has 12 amino acids. The V end lost 1 base, the J end lost 8 bases, and 9 bases lay between the germline ends. CDR3 loop: CASSLVPGQQYF. The DNA of the CDR3 is TGTGCCAGCAGCTTAGTCCCGGGACAGCAGTACTTC.